Here is one T cell receptor beta chain with its context. The antigen it binds to is not known. Within one base of it there is no much larger clone, and no base qualities were kept. Single viable CD3+CD4+CD8-CD45RO+ cells were sorted as memory CD4+ T cells on a FACSAria II. CMV serostatus was determined using a Roche Elecsys assay that detects serum IgG against CMV pp150, pp28, p38 and p52. After thawing, total CD4+ T cells were enriched by positive selection with CD4 magnetic microbeads. The samples came from a separate study whose specific focus was interrogating the CD4+ T cell memory repertoire. Peripheral blood mononuclear cells were isolated and cryopreserved following standard operating procedures; serum was stored at -80 °C. The staining used CD3-PerCP (BW264/56), CD4-APC (RPA-T4), CD45RO-PE (UCHT1) and CD8-Pacific Orange (3B5) antibodies, and Sytox blue was used to exclude non-viable cells.

The sample is drawn from a study of memory CD4+ T cells and cytomegalovirus serostatus (dated by TCRdb to about 2019). With respect to the entire study: The 35 or so healthy Belgian adults in the cohort included 9 who were CMV seropositive and approximately 25 who were CMV seronegative. To replicate a published TCR-based CMV serostatus classifier, the study sequenced CD4+ memory TCRbeta repertoires from a Belgian cohort whose cytomegalovirus serostatus was known. Here is what the overall study found, with its caveats: Of 164 previously reported CMV-associated TCRbeta sequences, 67 appeared in the CD4+ memory repertoires, each in one to five individuals. The results were interpreted as suggesting that the CMV-associated TCR signature is mostly present in the CD4+ memory repertoire. A median bootstrapped AUC of approximately 0.95 with a 95% CI of 0.76-1.00 was achieved on the Belgian cohort by the original-framework classifier. For predicting CMV serostatus, the median bootstrapped AUC was approximately 0.95 using the original framework and about 0.9 using a US-trained random forest. Only CD4+CD45RO+ memory cells were sequenced, in contrast to the original study, which included naive and memory CD4+ and CD8+ populations.

The CDR3 contains 15 residues, cysteine and phenylalanine counted. The read is trimmed to its CDR3 DNA, 45 bases read in frame from base 1. CDR1 MNHNS and CDR2 SASEGT were looked up in the germline V gene. V sheds 5 bases and J sheds 4 bases, leaving 16 bases between their ends. The Quick-DNA Microprep Kit was used to extract genomic DNA from the sorted cells. TCRbeta DNA was amplified with the immunoSEQ hsTCRbeta kit following the manufacturer's protocol. An Illumina MiSeq instrument was used to sequence the TCRbeta libraries. As for the authors' bioinformatics: Removing out-of-frame sequences left approximately 2,000,000 distinct TCRbeta sequences, an average of approximately 61,000 per individual. Each individual was scored according to the count of fewer than 200 previously reported CMV-associated TCRbeta sequences and the total productive distinct TCRbeta count. A beta-binomial model was reimplemented in Python, and scikit-learn random forests with default parameters were trained on data from the US cohort. Classifier performance on the Belgian cohort was reported as the median AUC with percentile confidence intervals calculated over 10,000 bootstrap iterations. TCRdb mirrors the immuneACCESS table, restricted to in-frame sequences. Some clones are absent from its copies; in checked studies, under half trace to an unresolved V gene, and the reason for the others is unknown. The DNA gave D and trimming, while V, J and clone size come from that table. This sample lists tens of thousands of clones; approximately 77% were detected once. Together, the top ten hold about 0.5% of the sample.

The material sequenced was memory CD4+ T cells from blood. The receptor's source is an adult in good health and CMV-seronegative. Some clones in this sample may be carry-over from other donors' samples. The chain is assembled from TRBV6-1 and TRBJ2-3; TRBD2 could be the D gene, as 6 bases match. The DNA sequence is as follows: TGTGCCAGCAGTCCCTCCCCACTAGCATCAGATACGCAGTATTTT. Translation gives CASSPSPLASDTQYF.